This TCR beta chain emerged from a study of T-cell memory formation after mild COVID-19. Germline V lookup: CDR1 MNHEY, CDR2 SMNVEV (reference sequence). The length of the CDR3 is 16 residues. Trimming removed 6 bases from V and 7 bases from J; junction bases left unmatched: 11. This clonotype appeared many times. MiXCR was run by TCRdb on the 5' RACE reads, yielding one entry per CDR3 protein. The sample carries 500,000 to 650,000 distinct CDR3 sequences, roughly a fifth recorded once. V and J are TRBV27 and TRBJ1-5; TRBD1 agrees at 11 bases. The specimen sequenced was PBMCs or a T cell subset sorted from them (not recorded which). The clonotype comes from an adult woman who had mild COVID-19 (a few samples of this study predate the infection). Cell type and time point are not known. The CDR3 DNA sequence: TGTGCCAGCAGACTGACCGGGACAGGGGGATCACAGCCCCAGCATTTT. Protein product: CASRLTGTGGSQPQHF.